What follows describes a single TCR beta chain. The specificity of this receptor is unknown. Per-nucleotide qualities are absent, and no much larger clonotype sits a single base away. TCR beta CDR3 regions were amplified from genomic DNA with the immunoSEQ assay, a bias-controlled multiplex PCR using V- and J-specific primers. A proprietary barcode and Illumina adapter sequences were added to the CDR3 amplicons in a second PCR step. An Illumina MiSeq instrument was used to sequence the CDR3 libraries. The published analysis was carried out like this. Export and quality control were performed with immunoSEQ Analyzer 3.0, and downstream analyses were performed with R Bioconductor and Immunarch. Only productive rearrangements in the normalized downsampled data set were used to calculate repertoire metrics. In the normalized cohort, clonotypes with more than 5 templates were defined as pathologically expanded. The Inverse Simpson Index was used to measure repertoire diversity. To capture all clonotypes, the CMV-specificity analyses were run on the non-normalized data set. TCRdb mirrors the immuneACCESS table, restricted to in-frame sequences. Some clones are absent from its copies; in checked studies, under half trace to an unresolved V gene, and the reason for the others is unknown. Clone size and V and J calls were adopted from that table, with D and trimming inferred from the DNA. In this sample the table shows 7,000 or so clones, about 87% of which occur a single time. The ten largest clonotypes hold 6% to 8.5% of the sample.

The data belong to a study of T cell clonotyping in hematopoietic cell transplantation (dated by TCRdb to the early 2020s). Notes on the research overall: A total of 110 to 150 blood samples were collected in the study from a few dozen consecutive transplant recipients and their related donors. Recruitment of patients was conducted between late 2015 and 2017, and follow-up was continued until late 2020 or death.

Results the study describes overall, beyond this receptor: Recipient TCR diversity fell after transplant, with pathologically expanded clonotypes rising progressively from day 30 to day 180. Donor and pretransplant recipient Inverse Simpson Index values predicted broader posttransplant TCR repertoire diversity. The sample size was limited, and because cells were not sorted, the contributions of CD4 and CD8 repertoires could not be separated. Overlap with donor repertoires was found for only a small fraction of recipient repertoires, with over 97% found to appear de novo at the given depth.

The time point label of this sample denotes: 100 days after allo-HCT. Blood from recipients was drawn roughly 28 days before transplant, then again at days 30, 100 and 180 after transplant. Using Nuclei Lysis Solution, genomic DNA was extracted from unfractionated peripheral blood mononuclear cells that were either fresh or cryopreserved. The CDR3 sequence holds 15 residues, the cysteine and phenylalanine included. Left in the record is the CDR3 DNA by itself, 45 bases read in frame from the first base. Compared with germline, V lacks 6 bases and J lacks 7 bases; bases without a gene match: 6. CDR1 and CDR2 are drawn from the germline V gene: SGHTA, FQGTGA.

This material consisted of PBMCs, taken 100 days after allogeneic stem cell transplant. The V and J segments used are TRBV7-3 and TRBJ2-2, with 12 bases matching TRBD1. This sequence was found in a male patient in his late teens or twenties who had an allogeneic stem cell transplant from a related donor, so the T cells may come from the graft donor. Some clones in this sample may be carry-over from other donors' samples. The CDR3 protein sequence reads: CASRKGTGGFGELFF. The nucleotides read TGTGCCAGCAGGAAAGGGACAGGGGGCTTCGGGGAGCTGTTTTTT.